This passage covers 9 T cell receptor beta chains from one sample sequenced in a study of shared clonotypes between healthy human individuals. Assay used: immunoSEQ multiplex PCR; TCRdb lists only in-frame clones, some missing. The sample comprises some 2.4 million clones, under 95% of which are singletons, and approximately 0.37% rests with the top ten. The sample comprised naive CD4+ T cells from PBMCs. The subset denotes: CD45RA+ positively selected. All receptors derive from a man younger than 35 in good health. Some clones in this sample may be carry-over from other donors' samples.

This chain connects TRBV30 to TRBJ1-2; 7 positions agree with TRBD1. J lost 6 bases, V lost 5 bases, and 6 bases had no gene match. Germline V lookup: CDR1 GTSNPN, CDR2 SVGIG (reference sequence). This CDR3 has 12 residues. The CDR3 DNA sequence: TGTGCCTGGGCCGGGACAGTCGATGGCTACACCTTC. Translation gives CAWAGTVDGYTF.

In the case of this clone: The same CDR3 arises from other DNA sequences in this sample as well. The CDR3 spells CASSLRLAGGSYNEQFF. The CDR3 nucleotides are TGTGCCAGCAGCTTACGCCTAGCGGGAGGATCCTACAATGAGCAGTTCTTC. This chain joins TRBV7-8 and TRBJ2-1, with 11 bases that match TRBD2. The J segment lost 1 base and the V segment lost 2 bases, leaving 4 bases of the junction unmatched. CDR3 length: 17 amino acids. The V gene's germline CDR1 is SGHVS and CDR2 FQNEAQ. Full variable domain (remainder filled in from reference TRBV7-8 and TRBJ2-1): GAGVSQSPRYKVAKRGQDVALRCDPISGHVSLFWYQQALGQGPEFLTYFQNEAQLDKSGLPSDRFFAERPEGSVSTLKIQRTQQEDSAVYLCASSLRLAGGSYNEQFFGPGTRLTVL.

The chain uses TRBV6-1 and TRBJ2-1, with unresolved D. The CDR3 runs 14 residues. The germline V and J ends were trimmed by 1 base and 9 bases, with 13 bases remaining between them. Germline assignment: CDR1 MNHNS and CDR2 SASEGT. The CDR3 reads CASSEGVRTGEQFF. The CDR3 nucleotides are TGTGCCAGCAGTGAAGGGGTTAGGACGGGTGAGCAGTTCTTC.

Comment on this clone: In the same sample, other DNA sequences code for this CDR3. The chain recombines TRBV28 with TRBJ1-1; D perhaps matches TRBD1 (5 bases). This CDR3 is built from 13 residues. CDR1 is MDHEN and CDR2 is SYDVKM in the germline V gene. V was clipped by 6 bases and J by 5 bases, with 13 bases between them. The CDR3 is CASSRPGRTEAFF. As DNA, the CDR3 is TGTGCCAGCAGCCGTCCGGGGCGTACTGAAGCTTTCTTT.

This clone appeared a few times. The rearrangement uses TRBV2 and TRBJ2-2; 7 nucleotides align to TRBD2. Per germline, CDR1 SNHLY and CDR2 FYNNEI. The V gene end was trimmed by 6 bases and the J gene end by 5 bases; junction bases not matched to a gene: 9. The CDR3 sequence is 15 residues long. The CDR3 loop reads CASSVREATTGELFF. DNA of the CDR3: TGTGCCAGCAGCGTCCGGGAGGCGACTACCGGGGAGCTGTTTTTT.

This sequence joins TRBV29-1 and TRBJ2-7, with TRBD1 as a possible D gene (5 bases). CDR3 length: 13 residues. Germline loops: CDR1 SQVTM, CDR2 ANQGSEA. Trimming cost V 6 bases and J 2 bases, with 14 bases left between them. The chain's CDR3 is CSVETATAYEQYF. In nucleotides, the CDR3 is TGCAGCGTCGAGACAGCCACAGCCTACGAGCAGTACTTC.

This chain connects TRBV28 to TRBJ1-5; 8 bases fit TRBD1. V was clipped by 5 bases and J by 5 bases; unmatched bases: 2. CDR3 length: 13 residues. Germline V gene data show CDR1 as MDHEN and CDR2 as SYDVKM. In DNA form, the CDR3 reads TGTGCCAGCAGTAGACAGGGGTATCAGCCCCAGCATTTT. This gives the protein CASSRQGYQPQHF.

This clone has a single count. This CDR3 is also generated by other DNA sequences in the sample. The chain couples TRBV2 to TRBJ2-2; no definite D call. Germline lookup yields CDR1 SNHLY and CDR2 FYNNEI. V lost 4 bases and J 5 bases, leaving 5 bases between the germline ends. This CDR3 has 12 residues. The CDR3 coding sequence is TGTGCCAGCAGTGTGGGTACCGGGGAGCTGTTTTTT. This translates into CASSVGTGELFF.

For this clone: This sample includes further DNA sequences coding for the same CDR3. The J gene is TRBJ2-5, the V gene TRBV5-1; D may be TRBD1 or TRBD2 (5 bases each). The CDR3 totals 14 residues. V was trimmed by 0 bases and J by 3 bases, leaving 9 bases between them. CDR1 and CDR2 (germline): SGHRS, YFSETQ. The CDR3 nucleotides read TGCGCCAGCAGCTTGGACAGAGGGGAAGAGACCCAGTACTTC. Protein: CASSLDRGEETQYF.